The T cell receptor beta chain described here comes from a study of siplizumab effects on memory and regulatory T cells. Germline assignment: CDR1 SGHTA and CDR2 FQGNSA. After removal of 5 bases from V and 0 bases from J, the junction contained 4 bases not matched to a gene. The CDR3 runs to 14 residues. Using immunoSEQ multiplex PCR, the repertoire was profiled, and TCRdb retains in-frame clones only, with some absent. The sample records 100,000 to 120,000 clones, roughly 92% being singletons. This clone was seen more than once but under ten times. The chain links TRBV7-2 to TRBJ2-7; 7 bases map to TRBD2. The sequencing input was CD4+ T cells sorted from blood. This sequence was found in a human donor in good health. The CDR3 region is CASSPGGSSYEQYF. Written as DNA, the CDR3 is TGTGCCAGCAGCCCGGGGGGTTCCTCCTACGAGCAGTACTTC.